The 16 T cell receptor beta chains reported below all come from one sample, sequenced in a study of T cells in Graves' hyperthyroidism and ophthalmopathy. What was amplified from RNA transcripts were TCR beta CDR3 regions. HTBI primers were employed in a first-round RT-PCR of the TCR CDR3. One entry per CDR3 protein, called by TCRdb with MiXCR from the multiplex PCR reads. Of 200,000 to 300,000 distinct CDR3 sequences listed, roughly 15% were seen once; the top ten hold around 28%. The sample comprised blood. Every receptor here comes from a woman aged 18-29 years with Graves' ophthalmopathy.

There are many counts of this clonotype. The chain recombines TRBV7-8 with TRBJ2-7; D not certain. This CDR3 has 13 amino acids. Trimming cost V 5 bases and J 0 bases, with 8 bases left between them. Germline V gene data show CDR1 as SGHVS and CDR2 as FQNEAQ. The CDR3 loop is CASSPRASYEQYF. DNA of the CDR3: TGTGCCAGCAGCCCCCGGGCCTCCTACGAGCAGTACTTC.

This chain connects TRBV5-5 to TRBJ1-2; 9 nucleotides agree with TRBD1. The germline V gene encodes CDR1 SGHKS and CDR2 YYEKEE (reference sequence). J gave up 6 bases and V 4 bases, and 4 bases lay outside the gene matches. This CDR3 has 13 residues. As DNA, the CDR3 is TGTGCCAGCAGCCGGGACAGGGACGATGGCTACACCTTC. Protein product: CASSRDRDDGYTF.

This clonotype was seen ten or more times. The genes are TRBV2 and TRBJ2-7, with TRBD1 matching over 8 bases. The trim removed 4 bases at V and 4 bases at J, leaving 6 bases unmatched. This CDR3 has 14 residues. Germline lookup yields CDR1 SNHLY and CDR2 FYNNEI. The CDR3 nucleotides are TGTGCCAGCAGTGTTAGAGGACAGGGTTACGAGCAGTACTTC. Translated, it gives CASSVRGQGYEQYF.

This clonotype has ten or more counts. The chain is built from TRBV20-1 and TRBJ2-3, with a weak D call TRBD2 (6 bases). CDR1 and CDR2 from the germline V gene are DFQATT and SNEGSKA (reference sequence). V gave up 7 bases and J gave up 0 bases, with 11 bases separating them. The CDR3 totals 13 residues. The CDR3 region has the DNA TGCAGTGTCCCGGGACTCAGCACAGATACGCAGTATTTT. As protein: CSVPGLSTDTQYF.

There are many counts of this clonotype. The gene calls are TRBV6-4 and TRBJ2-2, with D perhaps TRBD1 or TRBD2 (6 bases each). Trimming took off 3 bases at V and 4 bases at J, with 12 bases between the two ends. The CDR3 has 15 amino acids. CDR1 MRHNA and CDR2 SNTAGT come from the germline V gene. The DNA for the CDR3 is TGTGCCAGCAGTGAATCCGGGGGCGGCACCGGGGAGCTGTTTTTT. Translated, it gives CASSESGGGTGELFF.

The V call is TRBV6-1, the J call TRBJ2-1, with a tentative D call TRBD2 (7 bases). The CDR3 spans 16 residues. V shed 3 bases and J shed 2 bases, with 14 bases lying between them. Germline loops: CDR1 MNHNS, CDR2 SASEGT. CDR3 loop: CASSESGAGAYNEQFF. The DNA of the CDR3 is TGTGCCAGCAGTGAGTCGGGGGCGGGAGCCTACAATGAGCAGTTCTTC.

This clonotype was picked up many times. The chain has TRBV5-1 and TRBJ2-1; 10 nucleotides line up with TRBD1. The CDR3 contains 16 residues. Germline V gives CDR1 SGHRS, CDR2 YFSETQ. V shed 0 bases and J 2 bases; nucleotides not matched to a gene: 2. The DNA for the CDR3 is TGCGCCAGCAGCTTGGCCGGGACAGGGGCCTACAATGAGCAGTTCTTC. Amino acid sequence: CASSLAGTGAYNEQFF.

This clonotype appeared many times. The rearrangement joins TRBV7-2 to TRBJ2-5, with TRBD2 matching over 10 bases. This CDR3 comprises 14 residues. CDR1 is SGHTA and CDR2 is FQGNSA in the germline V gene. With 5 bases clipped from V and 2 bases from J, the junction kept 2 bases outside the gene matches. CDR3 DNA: TGTGCCAGCAGCCTTAGCGGGAGGCAAGAGACCCAGTACTTC. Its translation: CASSLSGRQETQYF.

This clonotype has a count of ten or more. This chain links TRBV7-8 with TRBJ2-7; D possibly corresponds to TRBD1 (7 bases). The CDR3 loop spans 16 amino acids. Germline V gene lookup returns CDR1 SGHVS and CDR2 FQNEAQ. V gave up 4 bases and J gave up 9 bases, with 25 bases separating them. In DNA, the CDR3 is TGTGCCAGCAGCTCCACCCACGACAGGGACTCCCAGGTGCAGTACTTC. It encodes CASSSTHDRDSQVQYF.

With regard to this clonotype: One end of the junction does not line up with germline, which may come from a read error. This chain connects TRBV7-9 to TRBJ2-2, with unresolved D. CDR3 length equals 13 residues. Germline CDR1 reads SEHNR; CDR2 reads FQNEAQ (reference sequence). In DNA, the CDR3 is TGTGTCAGCAGCTTAGAACGCACCGGGGAGCTGTTTTTT. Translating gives CVSSLERTGELFF.

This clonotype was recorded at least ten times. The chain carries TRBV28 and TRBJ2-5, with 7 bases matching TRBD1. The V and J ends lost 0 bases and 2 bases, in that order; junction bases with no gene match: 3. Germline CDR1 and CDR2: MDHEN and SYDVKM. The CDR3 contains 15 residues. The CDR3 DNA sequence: TGTGCCAGCAGTTTATGGGAGACAGGGCAAGAGACCCAGTACTTC. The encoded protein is CASSLWETGQETQYF. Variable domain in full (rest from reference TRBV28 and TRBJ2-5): DVKVTQSSRYLVKRTGEKVFLECVQDMDHENMFWYRQDPGLGLRLIYFSYDVKMKEKGDIPEGYSVSREKKERFSLILESASTNQTSMYLCASSLWETGQETQYFGPGTRLLVL.

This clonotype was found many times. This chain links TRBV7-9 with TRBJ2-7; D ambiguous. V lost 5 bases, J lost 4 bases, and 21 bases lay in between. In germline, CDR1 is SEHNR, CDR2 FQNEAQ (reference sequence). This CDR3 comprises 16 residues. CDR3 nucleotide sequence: TGTGCCAGCAGCCGTATTGGTTTCTCTTCTTTATACGAGCAGTACTTC. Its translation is CASSRIGFSSLYEQYF.

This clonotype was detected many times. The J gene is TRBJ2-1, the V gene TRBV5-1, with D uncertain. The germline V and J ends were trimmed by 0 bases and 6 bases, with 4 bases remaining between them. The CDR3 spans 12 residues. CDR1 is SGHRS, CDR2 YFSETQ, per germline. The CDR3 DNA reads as TGCGCCAGCAGCTTGGCAGGCAATGAGCAGTTCTTC. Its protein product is CASSLAGNEQFF.

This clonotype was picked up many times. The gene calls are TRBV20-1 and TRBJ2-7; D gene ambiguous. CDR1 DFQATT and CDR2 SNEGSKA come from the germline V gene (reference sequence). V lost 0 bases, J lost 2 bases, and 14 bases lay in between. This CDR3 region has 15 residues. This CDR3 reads CSARDHSAYPYEQYF. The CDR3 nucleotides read TGCAGTGCTAGAGATCACAGCGCTTACCCCTACGAGCAGTACTTC.

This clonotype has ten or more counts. CDR3 nucleotide sequence: TGTGCCAGCAGTTACGGGCTTGAGGGGGCGTGGTGGACCACTGAAGCTTTCTTT. Its translation is CASSYGLEGAWWTTEAFF. The gene calls are TRBV6-5 and TRBJ1-1, with 7 bases that match TRBD1. This CDR3 is 18 amino acids long. In germline, CDR1 is MNHEY, CDR2 SVGAGI. The V segment lost 2 bases and the J segment 4 bases; nucleotides outside the gene matches: 16.

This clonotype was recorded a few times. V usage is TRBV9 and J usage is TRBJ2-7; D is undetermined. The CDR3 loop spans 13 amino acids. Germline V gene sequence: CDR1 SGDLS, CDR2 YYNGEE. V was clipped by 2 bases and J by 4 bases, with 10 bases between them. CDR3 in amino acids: CASSVSPGYEQYF. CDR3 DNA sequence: TGTGCCAGCAGCGTCTCCCCGGGTTACGAGCAGTACTTC.